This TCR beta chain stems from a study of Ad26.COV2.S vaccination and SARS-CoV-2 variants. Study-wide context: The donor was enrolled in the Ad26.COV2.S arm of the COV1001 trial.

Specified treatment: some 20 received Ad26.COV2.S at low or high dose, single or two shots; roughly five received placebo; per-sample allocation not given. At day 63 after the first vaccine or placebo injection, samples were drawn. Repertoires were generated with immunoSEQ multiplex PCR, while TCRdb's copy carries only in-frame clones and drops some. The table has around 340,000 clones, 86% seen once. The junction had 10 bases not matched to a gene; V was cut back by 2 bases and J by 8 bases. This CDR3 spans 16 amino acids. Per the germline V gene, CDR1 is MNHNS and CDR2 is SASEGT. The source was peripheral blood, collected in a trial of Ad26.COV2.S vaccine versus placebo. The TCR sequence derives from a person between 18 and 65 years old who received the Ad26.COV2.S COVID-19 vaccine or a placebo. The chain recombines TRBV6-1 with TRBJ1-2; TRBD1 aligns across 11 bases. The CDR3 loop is CASSEPGQGARRGYTF. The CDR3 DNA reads TGTGCCAGCAGTGAACCCGGACAGGGGGCACGACGCGGCTACACCTTC.